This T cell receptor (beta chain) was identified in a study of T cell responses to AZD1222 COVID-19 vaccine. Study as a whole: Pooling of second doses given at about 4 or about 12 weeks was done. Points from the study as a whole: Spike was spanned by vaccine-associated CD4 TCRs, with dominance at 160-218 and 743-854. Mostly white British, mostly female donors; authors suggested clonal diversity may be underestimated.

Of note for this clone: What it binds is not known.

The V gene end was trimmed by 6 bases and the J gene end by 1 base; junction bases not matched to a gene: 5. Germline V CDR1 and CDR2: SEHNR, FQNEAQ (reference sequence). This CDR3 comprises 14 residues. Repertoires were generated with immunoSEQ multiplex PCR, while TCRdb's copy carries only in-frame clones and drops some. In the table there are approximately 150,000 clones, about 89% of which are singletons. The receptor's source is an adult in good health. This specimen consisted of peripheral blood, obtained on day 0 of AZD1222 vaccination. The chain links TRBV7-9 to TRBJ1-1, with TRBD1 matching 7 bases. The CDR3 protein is CASSTDRENTEAFF. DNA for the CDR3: TGTGCCAGCAGTACCGACAGGGAGAACACTGAAGCTTTCTTT.